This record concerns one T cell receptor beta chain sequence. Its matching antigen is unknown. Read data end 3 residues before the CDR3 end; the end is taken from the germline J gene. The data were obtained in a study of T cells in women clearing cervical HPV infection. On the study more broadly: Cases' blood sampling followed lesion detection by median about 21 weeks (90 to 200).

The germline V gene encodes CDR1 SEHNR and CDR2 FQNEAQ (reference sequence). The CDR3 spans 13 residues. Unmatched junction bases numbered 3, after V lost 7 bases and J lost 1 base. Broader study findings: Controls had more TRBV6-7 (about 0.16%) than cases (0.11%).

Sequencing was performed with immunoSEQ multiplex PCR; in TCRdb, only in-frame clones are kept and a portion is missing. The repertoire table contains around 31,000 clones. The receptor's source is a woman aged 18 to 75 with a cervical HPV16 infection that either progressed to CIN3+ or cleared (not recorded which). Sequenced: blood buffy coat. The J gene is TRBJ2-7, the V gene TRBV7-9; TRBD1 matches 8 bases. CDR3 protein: CASTWDRSYEQYF. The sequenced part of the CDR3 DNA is TGTGCCAGCACCTGGGACAGGTCCTACGAG.